The sample holds one count of the clone carrying this T cell receptor beta chain. Its antigen is undetermined. V lost 7 bases and J lost 0, with 11 bases in between. The CDR3 sequence is 14 residues long. CDR1 is SNHLY and CDR2 is FYNNEI in the germline V gene. Replicate sorted-subset PCRs were loaded with around 200 ng DNA, about 30,000 T cell genomes. Sequencing used immunoSEQ multiplex PCR; TCRdb keeps in-frame clones, though not all of them. The sample consists of over a million clones, roughly 95% of them appearing once. The source of the sample is a study of shared clonotypes between healthy human individuals. Findings and caveats of the study: When compared with the clonotypes that were shared by all four sorted-subset donors, the non-shared clonotypes turned out to have lower generation probabilities. Incomplete sequencing of sorted subsets was indicated by rarefaction despite large depth. The naive CD4 repertoires of a handful of donors were compared, and approximately 4.5% of clonotypes were shared.

This sequence joins TRBV2 and TRBJ2-3; D ambiguous. This sequence was found in a young man in good health. Sequenced sample: naive CD4+ T cells sorted from blood. Specified subset: CD45RA+ positively selected. CDR3 DNA sequence: TGTGCCAGCACTCCGTCATCTAGCACAGATACGCAGTATTTT. It translates to CASTPSSSTDTQYF.